This T cell receptor (beta chain) stems from a study of blood T cells in healthy people across ages. The authors ran a second PCR of about 6 to 11 cycles using a sample-barcoded 5' primer and a J-beta primer mix. Each cDNA molecule was tagged by a template-switch adaptor that had 12 random nucleotides. Each CDR3 protein gets one entry after TCRdb re-called the 5' RACE reads with MiXCR. This sample has about 720,000 distinct CDR3 sequences, with about 20% found just once. Study outcomes and limitations: The percentage of naive T cells correlated strongly with TCR beta diversity.

With respect to this clonotype: The antigen is undetermined.

The sample was blood. The sequence was obtained from a man aged 70 or older in good health.

CDR3 sequence reads: CASGPQATNEKLFF. The CDR3 DNA sequence: TGTGCCAGCGGACCACAGGCAACTAATGAAAAACTGTTTTTT. The J gene is TRBJ1-4, the V gene TRBV7-2; D is perhaps TRBD1 (5 bases). The CDR3 runs to 14 residues. Germline CDR1 and CDR2: SGHTA and FQGNSA. Trimming took off 8 bases at V and 0 bases at J, with 10 bases between the two ends.